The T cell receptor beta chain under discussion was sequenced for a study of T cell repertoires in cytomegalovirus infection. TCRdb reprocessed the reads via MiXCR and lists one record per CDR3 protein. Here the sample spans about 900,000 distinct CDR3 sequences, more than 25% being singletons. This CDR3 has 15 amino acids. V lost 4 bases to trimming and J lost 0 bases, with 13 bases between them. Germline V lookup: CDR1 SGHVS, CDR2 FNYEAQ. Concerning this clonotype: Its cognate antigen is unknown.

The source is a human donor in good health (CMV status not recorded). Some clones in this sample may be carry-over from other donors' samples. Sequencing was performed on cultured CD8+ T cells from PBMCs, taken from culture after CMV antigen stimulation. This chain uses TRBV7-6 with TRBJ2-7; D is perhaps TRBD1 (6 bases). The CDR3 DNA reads TGTGCCAGCAGCTCAGGGGCCGAGAGCTCCTACGAGCAGTACGTC. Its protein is CASSSGAESSYEQYV.